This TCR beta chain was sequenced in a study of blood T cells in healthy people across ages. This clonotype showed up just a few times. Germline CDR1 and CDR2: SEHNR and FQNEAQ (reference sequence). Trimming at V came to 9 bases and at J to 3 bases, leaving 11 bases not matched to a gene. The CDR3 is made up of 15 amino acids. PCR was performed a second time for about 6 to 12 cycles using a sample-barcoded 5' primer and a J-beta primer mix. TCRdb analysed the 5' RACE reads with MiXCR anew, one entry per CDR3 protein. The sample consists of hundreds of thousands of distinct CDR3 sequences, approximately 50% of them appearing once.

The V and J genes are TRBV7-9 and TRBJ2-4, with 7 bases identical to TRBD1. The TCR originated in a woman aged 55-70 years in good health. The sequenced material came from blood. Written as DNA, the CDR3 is TGTGCCAGGGACATCCGGACAGGAGACAAAAACATTCAGTACTTC. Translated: CARDIRTGDKNIQYF.